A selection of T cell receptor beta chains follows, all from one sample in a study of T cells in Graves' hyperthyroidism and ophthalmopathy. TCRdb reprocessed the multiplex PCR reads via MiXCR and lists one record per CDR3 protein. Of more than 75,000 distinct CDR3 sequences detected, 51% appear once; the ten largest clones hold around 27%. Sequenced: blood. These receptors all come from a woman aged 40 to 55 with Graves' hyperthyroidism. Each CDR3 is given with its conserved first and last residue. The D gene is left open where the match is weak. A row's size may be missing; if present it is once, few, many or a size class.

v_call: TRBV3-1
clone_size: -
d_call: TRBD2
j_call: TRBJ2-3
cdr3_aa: CASSQGLAGEGQYF
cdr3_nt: TGTGCCAGCAGCCAAGGACTAGCGGGAGAAGGGCAGTATTTT

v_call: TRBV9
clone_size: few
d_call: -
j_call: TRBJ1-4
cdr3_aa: CASRGEGGDAYNEKLFF
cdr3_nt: TGTGCCAGCAGAGGTGAAGGGGGGGACGCCTATAATGAAAAACTGTTTTTT

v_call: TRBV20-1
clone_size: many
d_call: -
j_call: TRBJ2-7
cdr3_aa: CSARGHRDGVSYEQYF
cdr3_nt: TGCAGTGCTAGAGGCCACAGAGACGGAGTCTCCTACGAGCAGTACTTC

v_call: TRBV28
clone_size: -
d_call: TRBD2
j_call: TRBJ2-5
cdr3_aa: CASSLWREALETQYF
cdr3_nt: TGTGCCAGCAGTTTATGGCGGGAGGCATTAGAGACCCAGTACTTC

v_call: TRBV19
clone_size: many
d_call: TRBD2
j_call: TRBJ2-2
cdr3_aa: CASSFPSGANTGELFF
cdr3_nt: TGTGCCAGTAGTTTTCCTAGCGGGGCGAACACCGGGGAGCTGTTTTTT

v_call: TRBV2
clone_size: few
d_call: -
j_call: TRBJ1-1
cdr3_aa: CATQGLANTEAFF
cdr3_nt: TGTGCCACGCAGGGGTTGGCGAACACTGAAGCTTTCTTT

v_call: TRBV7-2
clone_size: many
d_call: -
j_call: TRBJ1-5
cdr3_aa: CASSLAPGPPDQPQHF
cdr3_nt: TGTGCCAGCAGCTTAGCCCCGGGACCTCCGGATCAGCCCCAGCATTTT

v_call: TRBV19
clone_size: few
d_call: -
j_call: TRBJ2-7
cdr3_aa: CASSSDGIYEQYF
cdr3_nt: TGTGCCAGTAGTTCCGACGGGATCTACGAGCAGTACTTC

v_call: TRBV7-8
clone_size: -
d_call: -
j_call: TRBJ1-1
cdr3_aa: CVSSHTQAHLNTEASF
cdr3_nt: TGTGTCAGCAGCCATACGCAGGCCCACCTGAACACTGAAGCTTCCTTT

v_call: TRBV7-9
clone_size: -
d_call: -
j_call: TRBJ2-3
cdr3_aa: CASSRTGLAGEQYFGPGTDTQYF
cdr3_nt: -

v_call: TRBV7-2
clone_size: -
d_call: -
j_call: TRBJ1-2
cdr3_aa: CASIGAGNNYGYTF
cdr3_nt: TGTGCCAGCATAGGGGCTGGAAACAACTATGGCTACACCTTC

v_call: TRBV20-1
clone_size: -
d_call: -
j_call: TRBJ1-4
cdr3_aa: CSALSKGYNEKLFF
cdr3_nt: TGCAGTGCCCTAAGCAAGGGGTATAATGAAAAACTGTTTTTT

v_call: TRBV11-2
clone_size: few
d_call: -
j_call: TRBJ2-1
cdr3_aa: CASSLVPLPIDEQFF
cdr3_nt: TGTGCCAGCAGCTTAGTCCCGCTTCCCATCGATGAGCAGTTCTTC

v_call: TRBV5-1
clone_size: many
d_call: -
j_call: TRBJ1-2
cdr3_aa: CASSYTGTANYGYTF
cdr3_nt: TGCGCCAGCAGCTATACCGGGACGGCGAACTATGGCTACACCTTC

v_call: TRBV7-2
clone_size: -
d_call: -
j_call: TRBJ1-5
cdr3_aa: CASSIGAGGGETQHF
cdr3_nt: TGTGCCAGCAGCATCGGAGCGGGAGGAGGAGAGACCCAGCATTTT

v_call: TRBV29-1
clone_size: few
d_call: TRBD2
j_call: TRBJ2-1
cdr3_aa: CSVQGIAGESNEQFF
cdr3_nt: TGCAGCGTTCAAGGAATTGCGGGAGAGAGCAATGAGCAGTTCTTC

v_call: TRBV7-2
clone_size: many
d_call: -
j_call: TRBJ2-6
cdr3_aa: CASSLDSGSPGANVLTF
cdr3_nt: TGTGCCAGCAGCTTAGATAGCGGCTCTCCCGGGGCCAACGTCCTGACTTTC

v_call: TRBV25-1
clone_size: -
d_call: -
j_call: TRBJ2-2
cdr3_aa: CACSARRDTGELFF
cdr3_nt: -

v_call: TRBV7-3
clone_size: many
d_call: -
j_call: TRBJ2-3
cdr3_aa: CASSFSDTDTQYF
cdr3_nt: TGTGCCAGCAGCTTTTCTGACACAGATACGCAGTATTTT

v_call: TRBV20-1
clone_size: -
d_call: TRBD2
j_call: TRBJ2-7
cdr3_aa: CSARALGLADYEQYF
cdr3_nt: TGCAGTGCTAGAGCCCTCGGACTAGCGGACTACGAGCAGTACTTC

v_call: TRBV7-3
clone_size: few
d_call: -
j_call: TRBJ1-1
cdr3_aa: CASSRAERINTEAFF
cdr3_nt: TGTGCCAGCAGCCGGGCGGAGAGGATAAACACTGAAGCTTTCTTT

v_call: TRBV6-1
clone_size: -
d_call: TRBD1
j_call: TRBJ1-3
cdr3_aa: CASSEGGQGATGLNTIYF
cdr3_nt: TGTGCCAGCAGTGAAGGAGGACAGGGGGCGACTGGCTTAAACACCATATATTTT

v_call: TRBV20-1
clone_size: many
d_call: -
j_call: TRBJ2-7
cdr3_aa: CSARMTEYEQYF
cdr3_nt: TGCAGTGCTAGGATGACAGAATACGAGCAGTACTTC

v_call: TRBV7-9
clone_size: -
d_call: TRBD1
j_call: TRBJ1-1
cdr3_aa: CASSGQGVAFF
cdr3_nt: TGTGCCAGCAGCGGACAGGGAGTGGCTTTCTTT

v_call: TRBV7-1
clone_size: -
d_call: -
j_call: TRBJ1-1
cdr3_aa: CASSSLQGNTEAFF
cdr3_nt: TGTGCCAGCAGCTCACTACAGGGGAACACTGAAGCTTTCTTT

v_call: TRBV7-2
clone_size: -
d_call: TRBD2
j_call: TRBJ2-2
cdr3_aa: CASSFLAGVELFF
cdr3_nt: TGTGCCAGCAGCTTCCTAGCGGGGGTGGAGCTGTTTTTT

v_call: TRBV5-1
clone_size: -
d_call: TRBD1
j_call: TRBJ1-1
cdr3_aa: CASSWGTGANTEAFF
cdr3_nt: TGCGCCAGCAGCTGGGGGACAGGGGCGAACACTGAAGCTTTCTTT

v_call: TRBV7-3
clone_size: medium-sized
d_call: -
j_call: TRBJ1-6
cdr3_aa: CASSRTPADNSPLHF
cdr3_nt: TGTGCCAGCAGCCGGACCCCGGCGGATAATTCACCCCTCCACTTT

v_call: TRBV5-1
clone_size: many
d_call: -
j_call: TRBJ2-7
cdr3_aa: CASRRGAYEQYF
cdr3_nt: TGCGCCAGCAGGAGAGGAGCCTACGAGCAGTACTTC

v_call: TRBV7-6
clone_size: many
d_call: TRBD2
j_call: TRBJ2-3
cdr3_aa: CASSLAGGAGDTQYF
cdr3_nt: TGTGCCAGCAGCTTAGCGGGAGGGGCGGGGGATACGCAGTATTTT

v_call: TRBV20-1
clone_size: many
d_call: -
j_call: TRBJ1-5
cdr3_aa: CSARADRTNQPQHF
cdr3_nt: TGCAGTGCTAGAGCTGATAGGACTAATCAGCCCCAGCATTTT

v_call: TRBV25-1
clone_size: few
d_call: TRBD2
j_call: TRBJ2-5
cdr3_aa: CASSDDPGLAGLETQYF
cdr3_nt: TGTGCCAGCAGCGACGATCCGGGACTAGCGGGATTGGAGACCCAGTACTTC

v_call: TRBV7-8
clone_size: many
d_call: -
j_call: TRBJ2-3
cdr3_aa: CASSTGTFLGTQYF
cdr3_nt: TGTGCCAGCAGCACCGGGACATTCCTCGGTACGCAGTATTTT

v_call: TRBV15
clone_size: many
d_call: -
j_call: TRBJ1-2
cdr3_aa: CATSRDRDNYGYTF
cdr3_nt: TGTGCCACCAGCAGAGATCGGGACAACTATGGCTACACCTTC

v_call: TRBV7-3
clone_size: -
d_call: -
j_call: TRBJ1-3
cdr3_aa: CASSLDLGYGYTIYF
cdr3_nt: TGTGCCAGCAGCTTAGATCTGGGCTATGGCTACACCATATATTTT

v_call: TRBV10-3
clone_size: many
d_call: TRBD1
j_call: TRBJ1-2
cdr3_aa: CAISRQGLEGYTF
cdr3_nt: TGTGCCATCAGTAGACAGGGTTTAGAAGGCTACACCTTC

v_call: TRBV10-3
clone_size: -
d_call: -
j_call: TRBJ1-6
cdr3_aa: CAIGQAGRGGPLHF
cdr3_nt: TGTGCCATCGGGCAAGCGGGACGCGGTGGACCCCTCCACTTT

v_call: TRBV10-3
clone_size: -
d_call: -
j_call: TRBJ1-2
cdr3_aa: CAISEGGRNYGYTF
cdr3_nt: TGTGCCATCAGTGAGGGGGGGCGCAACTATGGCTACACCTTC

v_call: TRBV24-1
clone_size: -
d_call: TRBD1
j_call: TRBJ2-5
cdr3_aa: CATSPTGGGKTQYF
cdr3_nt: TGTGCCACCAGTCCTACAGGGGGCGGGAAGACCCAGTACTTC

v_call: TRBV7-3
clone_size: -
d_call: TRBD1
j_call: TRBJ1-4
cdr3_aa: CASSLGDRAQRKKLFF
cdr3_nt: TGTGCCAGCAGCTTAGGGGACAGGGCACAGAGAAAAAAACTGTTTTTT

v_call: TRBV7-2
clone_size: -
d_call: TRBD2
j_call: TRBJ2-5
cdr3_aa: CASSLEAGSSGYQETQYF
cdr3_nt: TGTGCCAGCAGCTTAGAGGCGGGGAGTAGCGGGTACCAAGAGACCCAGTACTTC

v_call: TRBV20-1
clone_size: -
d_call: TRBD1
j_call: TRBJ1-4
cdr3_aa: CSADDPGQGEKLFF
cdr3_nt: TGCAGTGCTGATGATCCGGGACAGGGTGAAAAACTGTTTTTT

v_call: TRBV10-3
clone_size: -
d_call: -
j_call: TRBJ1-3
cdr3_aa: CAITSTDMNTIYF
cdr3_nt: TGTGCCATCACCTCGACAGATATGAACACCATATATTTT

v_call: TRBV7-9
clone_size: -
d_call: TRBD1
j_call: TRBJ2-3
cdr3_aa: CASSRDRDRARADTQYF
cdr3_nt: TGTGCCAGCAGCCGAGACCGTGACAGGGCGAGGGCAGATACGCAGTATTTT

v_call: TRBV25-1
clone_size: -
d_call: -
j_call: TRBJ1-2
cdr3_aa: CACSAQLYGYTF
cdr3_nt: TGTGCCTGCAGTGCCCAACTGTATGGCTACACCTTC

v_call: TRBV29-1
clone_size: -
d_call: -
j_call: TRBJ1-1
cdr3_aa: CSVTGLAGEFF
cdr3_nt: TGCAGCGTTACGGGACTAGCGGGAGAATTCTTT

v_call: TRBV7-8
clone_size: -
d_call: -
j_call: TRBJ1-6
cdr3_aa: CAWTPPDSRNSPLHF
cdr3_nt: TGTGCCTGGACCCCTCCGGACAGCCGAAATTCACCCCTCCACTTT

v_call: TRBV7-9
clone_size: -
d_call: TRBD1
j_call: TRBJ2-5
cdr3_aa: CASSRTGAQETQYF
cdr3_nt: TGTGCCAGCAGCCGGACAGGGGCCCAAGAGACCCAGTACTTC

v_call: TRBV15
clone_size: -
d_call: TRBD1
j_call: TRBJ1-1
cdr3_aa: CATSKDRGNTEAFF
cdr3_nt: TGTGCCACCAGCAAGGACAGGGGGAACACTGAAGCTTTCTTT

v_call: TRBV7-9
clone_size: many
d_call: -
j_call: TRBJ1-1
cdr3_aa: CASSYRVVSTEAFF
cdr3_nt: TGTGCCAGCAGTTACAGGGTTGTGAGCACTGAAGCTTTCTTT

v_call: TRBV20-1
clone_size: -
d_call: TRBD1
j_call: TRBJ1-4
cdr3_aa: CSAPGQAYEKLFF
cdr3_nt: TGCAGTGCTCCGGGACAGGCTTATGAAAAACTGTTTTTT

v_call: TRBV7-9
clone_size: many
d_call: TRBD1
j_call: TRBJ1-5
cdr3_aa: CASSSQTGSNQPQHF
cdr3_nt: TGTGCCAGCAGCTCACAGACAGGGAGCAATCAGCCCCAGCATTTT